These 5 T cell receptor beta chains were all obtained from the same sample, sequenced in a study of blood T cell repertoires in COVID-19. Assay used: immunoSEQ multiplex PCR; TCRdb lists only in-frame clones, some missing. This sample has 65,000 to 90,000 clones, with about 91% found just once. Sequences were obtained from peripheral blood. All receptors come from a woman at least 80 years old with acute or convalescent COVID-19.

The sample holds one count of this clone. In nucleotides, the CDR3 is TGTGCCAGCTCACCAGAGGGGGCCGGGAGCAATCAGCCCCAGCATTTT. The encoded protein is CASSPEGAGSNQPQHF. The chain uses TRBV18 and TRBJ1-5, with TRBD1 matching over 7 bases. CDR3 length equals 16 residues. Trimming took 2 bases from V and 1 from J; bases not matched to a gene: 5. The V gene's germline CDR1 is KGHSH and CDR2 LQKENI.

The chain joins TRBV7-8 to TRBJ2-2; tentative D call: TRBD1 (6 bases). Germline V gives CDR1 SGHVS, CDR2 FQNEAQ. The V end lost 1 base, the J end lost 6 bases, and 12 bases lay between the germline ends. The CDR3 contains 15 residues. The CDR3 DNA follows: TGTGCCAGCAGCTTAGGGGGCAACAGGGCCGGGGAGCTGTTTTTT. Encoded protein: CASSLGGNRAGELFF. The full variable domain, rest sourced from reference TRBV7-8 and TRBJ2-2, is GAGVSQSPRYKVAKRGQDVALRCDPISGHVSLFWYQQALGQGPEFLTYFQNEAQLDKSGLPSDRFFAERPEGSVSTLKIQRTQQEDSAVYLCASSLGGNRAGELFFGEGSRLTVL.

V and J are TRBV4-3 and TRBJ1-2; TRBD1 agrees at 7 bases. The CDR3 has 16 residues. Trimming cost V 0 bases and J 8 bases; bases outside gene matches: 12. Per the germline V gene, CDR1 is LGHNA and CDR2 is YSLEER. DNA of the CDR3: TGCGCCAGCAGCCAAGATGTCGGCAGGGGGTTTAGGGGCTACACCTTC. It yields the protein CASSQDVGRGFRGYTF.

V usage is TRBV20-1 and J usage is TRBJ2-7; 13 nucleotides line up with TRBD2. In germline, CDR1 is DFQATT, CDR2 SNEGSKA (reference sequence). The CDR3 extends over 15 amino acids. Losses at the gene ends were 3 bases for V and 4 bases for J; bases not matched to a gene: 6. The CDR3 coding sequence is TGCAGTGCTAGTCGGACTAGCGGGGGTTCGTACGAGCAGTACTTC. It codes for CSASRTSGGSYEQYF.

CDR3 loop: CASSQRTVTDTQYF. The CDR3 nucleotides are TGTGCCAGCAGCCAAAGAACAGTCACAGATACGCAGTATTTT. The chain has TRBV3-1 (or the pseudogene TRBV3-2) and TRBJ2-3; D is unclear. CDR1 is LGHDT and CDR2 is YNNKEL in the germline V gene (reference sequence). The CDR3 runs to 14 residues. V was trimmed by 2 bases and J by 2 bases, leaving 8 bases between them.